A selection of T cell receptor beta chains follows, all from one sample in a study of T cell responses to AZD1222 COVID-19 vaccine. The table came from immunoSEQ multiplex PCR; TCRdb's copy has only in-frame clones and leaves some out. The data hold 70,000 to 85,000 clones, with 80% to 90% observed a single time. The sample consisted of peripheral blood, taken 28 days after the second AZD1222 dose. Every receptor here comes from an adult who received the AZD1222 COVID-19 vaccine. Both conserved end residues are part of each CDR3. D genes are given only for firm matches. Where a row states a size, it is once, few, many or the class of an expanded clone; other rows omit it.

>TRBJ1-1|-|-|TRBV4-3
CASSQDEGVNTEAFF
TGCGCCAGCAGCCAAGATGAGGGGGTGAACACTGAAGCTTTCTTT
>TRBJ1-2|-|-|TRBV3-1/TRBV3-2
CASSPTSAGYGYTF
TGTGCCAGCAGCCCTACGAGCGCGGGGTATGGCTACACCTTC
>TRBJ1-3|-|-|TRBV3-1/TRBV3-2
CASSQPLISSGNTIYF
TGTGCCAGCAGCCAACCCTTGATTAGCTCTGGAAACACCATATATTTT
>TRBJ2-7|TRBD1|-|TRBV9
CASSSHRGSYEQYF
TGTGCCAGCAGCTCTCACAGGGGCTCCTACGAGCAGTACTTC
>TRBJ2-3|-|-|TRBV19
CASNRDTSTDTQYF
TGTGCCAGTAACCGTGACACTAGCACAGATACGCAGTATTTT
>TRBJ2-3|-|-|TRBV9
CASSDGSHSTDTQYF
TGTGCCAGCAGCGATGGCTCCCATTCCACAGATACGCAGTATTTT
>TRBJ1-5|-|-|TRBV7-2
CASSFDNQPQHF
TGTGCCAGCAGCTTCGACAATCAGCCCCAGCATTTT
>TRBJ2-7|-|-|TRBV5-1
CASSPSQTGPTYEQYF
TGCGCCAGCAGCCCTTCCCAAACGGGCCCCACCTACGAGCAGTACTTC
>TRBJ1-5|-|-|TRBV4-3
CASSQDLGQPQHF
TGCGCCAGCAGCCAAGATCTGGGTCAGCCCCAGCATTTT
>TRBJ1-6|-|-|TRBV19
CASSIQGREPLHF
TGTGCCAGTAGTATTCAGGGGCGGGAGCCCCTCCACTTT
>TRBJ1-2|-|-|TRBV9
CASSAQANYGYTF
TGTGCCAGCAGTGCACAAGCTAACTATGGCTACACCTTC
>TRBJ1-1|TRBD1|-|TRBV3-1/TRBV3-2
CASSHYRGGLGTEAFF
TGTGCCAGCAGCCACTACAGGGGAGGCCTAGGCACTGAAGCTTTCTTT
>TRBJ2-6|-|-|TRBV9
CASSAERQGGIGANVLTF
TGTGCCAGCAGCGCCGAGCGACAGGGAGGGATTGGGGCCAACGTCCTGACTTTC
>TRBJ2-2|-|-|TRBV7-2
CASSPRYGVLFF
TGTGCCAGCAGCCCCAGGTATGGGGTGCTGTTTTTT
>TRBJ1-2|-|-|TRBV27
CASSLGGRQGYTF
TGTGCCAGCAGTTTAGGCGGACGCCAGGGCTACACCTTC
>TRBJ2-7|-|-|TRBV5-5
CASSLIGPYEQYF
TGTGCCAGCAGCTTGATTGGTCCCTACGAGCAGTACTTC
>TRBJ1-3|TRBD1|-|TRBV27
CASSPQGGSGNTIYF
TGTGCCAGCAGTCCACAGGGGGGATCTGGAAACACCATATATTTT
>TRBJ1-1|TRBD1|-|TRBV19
CASSITSGGAVNTEAFF
TGTGCCAGTAGTATAACGTCAGGGGGCGCGGTGAACACTGAAGCTTTCTTT
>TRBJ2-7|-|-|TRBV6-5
CASSYPGDEQYF
TGTGCCAGCAGTTACCCAGGGGACGAGCAGTACTTC
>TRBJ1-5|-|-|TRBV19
CASSPSVGRNQPQHF
TGTGCCAGTAGTCCCTCGGTGGGGCGGAATCAGCCCCAGCATTTT
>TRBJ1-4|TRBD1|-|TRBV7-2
CASSTGGAGEKLFF
TGTGCCAGCAGCACAGGGGGCGCCGGTGAAAAACTGTTTTTT
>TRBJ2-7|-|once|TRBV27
CASSFSPKPAAYEQYF
TGTGCCAGCAGTTTCAGTCCCAAACCGGCAGCCTACGAGCAGTACTTC
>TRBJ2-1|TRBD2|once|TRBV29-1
CSVGAGGWYNEQFF
TGCAGCGTTGGGGCGGGAGGGTGGTACAATGAGCAGTTCTTC